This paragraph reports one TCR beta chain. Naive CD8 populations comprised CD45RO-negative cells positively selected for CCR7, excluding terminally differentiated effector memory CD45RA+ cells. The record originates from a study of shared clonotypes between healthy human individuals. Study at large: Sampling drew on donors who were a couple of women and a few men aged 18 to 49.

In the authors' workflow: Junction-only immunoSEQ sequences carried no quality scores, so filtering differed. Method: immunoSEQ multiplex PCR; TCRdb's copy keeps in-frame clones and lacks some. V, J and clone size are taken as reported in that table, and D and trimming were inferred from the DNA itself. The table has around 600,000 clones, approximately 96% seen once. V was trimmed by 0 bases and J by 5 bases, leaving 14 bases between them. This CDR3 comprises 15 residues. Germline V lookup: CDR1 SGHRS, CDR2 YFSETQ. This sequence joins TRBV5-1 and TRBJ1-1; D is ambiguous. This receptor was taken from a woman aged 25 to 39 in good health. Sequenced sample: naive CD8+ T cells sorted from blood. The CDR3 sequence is CASSLASVLGTEAFF. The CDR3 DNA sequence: TGCGCCAGCAGCTTGGCCTCCGTTCTAGGGACTGAAGCTTTCTTT.